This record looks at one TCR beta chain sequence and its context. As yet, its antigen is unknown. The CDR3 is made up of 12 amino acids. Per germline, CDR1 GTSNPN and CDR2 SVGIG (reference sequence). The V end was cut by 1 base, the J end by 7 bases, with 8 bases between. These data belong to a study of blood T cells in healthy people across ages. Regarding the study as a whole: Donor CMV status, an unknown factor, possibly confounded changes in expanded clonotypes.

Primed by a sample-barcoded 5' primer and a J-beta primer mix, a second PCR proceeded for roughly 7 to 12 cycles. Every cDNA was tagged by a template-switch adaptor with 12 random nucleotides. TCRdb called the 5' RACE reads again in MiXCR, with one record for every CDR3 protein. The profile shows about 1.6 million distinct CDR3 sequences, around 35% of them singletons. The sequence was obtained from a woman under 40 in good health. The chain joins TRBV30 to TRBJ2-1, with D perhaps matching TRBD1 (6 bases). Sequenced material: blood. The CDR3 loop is CAWSGGLNEQFF. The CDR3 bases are TGTGCCTGGAGTGGGGGGCTAAATGAGCAGTTCTTC.